The rows below give T cell receptor beta chains drawn from one sample of a study of Graves' ophthalmopathy and Graves' hyperthyroidism. TCRdb recomputed calls from the multiplex PCR reads with MiXCR, one row per CDR3 protein. The table records just over 600,000 distinct CDR3 sequences, about 20% of them present only once. Sequencing was performed on peripheral blood. The receptors stem from a woman aged 18-29 years with stable Graves' hyperthyroidism. Some clones in this sample may be carry-over from other donors' samples. Both conserved end residues are part of each CDR3. A D gene is named only where the DNA matches it firmly.

v_gene	d_gene	j_gene	CDR3aa
TRBV7-8	TRBD2	TRBJ2-7	CASSFTGGPSYEQYF
TRBV27	.	TRBJ1-2	CASSFEGSYGYTF
TRBV6-1	.	TRBJ2-7	CASSPQGEVLYEQYF
TRBV6-5	.	TRBJ1-6	CASSSRDPNSPLHF
TRBV7-2	TRBD1	TRBJ1-2	CASSLGLTGNGYTF
TRBV5-6	.	TRBJ2-7	CASSLSRDATYEQYF
TRBV29-1	.	TRBJ2-5	CSVEHPGTKETQYF
TRBV9	TRBD1	TRBJ2-7	CASSMGTGTDEQYF
TRBV28	TRBD1	TRBJ1-2	CASTQGANYGYTF
TRBV6-1	TRBD1	TRBJ2-7	CASSRDSIYEQYF